In its sample, the clone carrying this T cell receptor (beta chain) was seen once. This entry comes from a study of blood T cell repertoires in COVID-19. Overall study context: Material from acute and convalescent COVID-19 was sourced from the United States, Italy and Spain. PBMCs, B-cell-depleted T cells, or T cells provided the cDNA or gDNA that made up the material.

Original analysis: Estimation of nucleated cell counts was performed using reference gene primer amplification. The repertoire was sequenced with immunoSEQ multiplex PCR; TCRdb's copy has only in-frame clones and lacks some. D and trimming come from the DNA, and the V and J calls and clone size come from that table. The table includes about 270,000 clones, around 87% detected once. The CDR3 loop spans 14 amino acids. Germline CDR1 PRHDT, CDR2 FYEKMQ (reference sequence). Trimming stripped 5 bases from V and 3 bases from J, with 14 bases between. The chain has TRBV13 and TRBJ2-7, with a possible D match to TRBD2 (6 bases). Sequencing was done on a sample of peripheral blood. The sequence derives from a woman between 50 and 59 years old with acute or convalescent COVID-19. The DNA of the CDR3 is TGTGCCAGCAGCCCCGGGGTGGGGGGCTACGAGCAGTACTTC. It encodes CASSPGVGGYEQYF.